Listed here is a single T cell receptor beta chain. Clones were read by immunoSEQ multiplex PCR, and TCRdb kept only the in-frame ones, dropping some. Counted here are 150,000 to 200,000 clones, about nine tenths occurring once; the ten biggest clones make up approximately 2.3%. V was clipped by 6 bases and J by 4 bases, with 14 bases between them. The CDR3 has 13 amino acids. CDR1 and CDR2 (germline): SQVTM, ANQGSEA. The source of the sample is a study of blood T cell repertoires in COVID-19. Study background: T cells, B-cell-depleted T cells, or PBMCs supplied cDNA or gDNA.

The clonotype originates from a man aged 65 to 79 with active or convalescent COVID-19. Sequencing used peripheral blood. The chain links TRBV29-1 to TRBJ2-3; the D gene is possibly TRBD2 (6 bases). CDR3 in DNA: TGCAGCGTCCCGGGGGTTGGGGCAGATACGCAGTATTTT. Translated: CSVPGVGADTQYF.